One sample yielded the 14 T cell receptor beta chains listed below, sequenced in a study of glioma-infiltrating T cells after dendritic cell vaccination. Assay: immunoSEQ multiplex PCR; the TCRdb copy retains only in-frame clones and omits some. The table shows under 100,000 clones, with approximately 81% occurring only once. Sample: blood, taken before dendritic cell vaccination. These receptors were taken from a human donor with glioblastoma.

V usage is TRBV4-1 and J usage is TRBJ2-5; TRBD1 is a possible D gene (7 bases). The V end was cut by 1 base, the J end by 6 bases, with 21 bases between. CDR1 and CDR2 (germline): MGHRA, YSYEKL. This CDR3 comprises 17 residues. CDR3 in DNA: TGCGCCAGCAGCCAAGTTATTCTAGGGGCAGGGGGGCAGACCCAGTACTTC. Encoded protein: CASSQVILGAGGQTQYF.

This chain connects TRBV7-9 to TRBJ2-2; TRBD2 aligns across 7 bases. V was clipped by 8 bases and J by 7 bases; unmatched bases: 13. The CDR3 loop spans 15 amino acids. Germline CDR1 and CDR2: SEHNR and FQNEAQ (reference sequence). CDR3 DNA sequence: TGTGCCAGCTCCGGGAGGCGAGGGATTAACGGGGAGCTGTTTTTT. It is translated as CASSGRRGINGELFF.

V is TRBV6-1 and J is TRBJ2-2, with 9 nucleotides matching TRBD2. V lost 7 bases and J lost 1; bases outside the gene matches: 1. Germline assignment: CDR1 MNHNS and CDR2 SASEGT. The CDR3 length is 14 residues. The CDR3 nucleotides are TGTGCCAGCAATAGCGGGGGGAACACCGGGGAGCTGTTTTTT. Amino acid sequence: CASNSGGNTGELFF.

This chain links TRBV19 with TRBJ1-5; TRBD1 might be the D (6 bases). V was cut by 8 bases and J by 5 bases, with 19 bases left in between. This CDR3 is 15 amino acids long. Germline V gene sequence: CDR1 LNHDA, CDR2 SQIVND (reference sequence). This CDR3 reads CASAPSGTSYQPQHF. The CDR3 nucleotides read TGTGCCAGTGCACCCTCCGGGACATCCTATCAGCCCCAGCATTTT.

The chain has TRBV5-1 and TRBJ2-7; 14 bases align to TRBD2. CDR3 length: 17 amino acids. Germline CDR1 is SGHRS and CDR2 is YFSETQ. Trimming at V came to 2 bases and at J to 5 bases, leaving 9 bases not matched to a gene. The CDR3 DNA follows: TGCGCCAGCAGCTTCGCCGGGACTAGCGGGAGTAACGACGAGCAGTACTTC. Amino acids: CASSFAGTSGSNDEQYF. The full variable domain, completed using reference TRBV5-1 and TRBJ2-7, is KAGVTQTPRYLIKTRGQQVTLSCSPISGHRSVSWYQQTPGQGLQFLFEYFSETQRNKGNFPGRFSGRQFSNSRSEMNVSTLELGDSALYLCASSFAGTSGSNDEQYFGPGTRLTVT.

J is TRBJ2-1 and V is TRBV9; tentatively, D is TRBD2 (5 bases). CDR1 and CDR2 from the germline V gene are SGDLS and YYNGEE. This CDR3 comprises 16 residues. The ends were cut back, 0 bases at V and 4 bases at J, with 14 bases in the middle. The CDR3 protein is CASSVDGGLWYNEQFF. The DNA of the CDR3 is TGTGCCAGCAGCGTAGATGGCGGGCTTTGGTACAATGAGCAGTTCTTC.

A single count supports this clone. CDR3 in amino acids: CASSELAGGRNEQFF. The CDR3 DNA sequence: TGTGCCAGCAGCGAACTAGCGGGAGGACGGAATGAGCAGTTCTTC. This chain joins TRBV2 and TRBJ2-1; 12 nucleotides agree with TRBD2. Germline loops: CDR1 SNHLY, CDR2 FYNNEI. This CDR3 region has 15 residues. V trimming: 6 bases; J trimming: 7 bases; junction bases outside the gene matches: 7.

This clone was seen a handful of times. The V gene is TRBV6-5, the J gene TRBJ1-1; D perhaps matches TRBD1 (6 bases). Germline values: CDR1 MNHEY, CDR2 SVGAGI. This CDR3 has 16 amino acids. Trimming took off 2 bases at V and 1 base at J, with 14 bases between the two ends. The CDR3 protein is CASSYAYRAGNTEAFF. The CDR3 DNA follows: TGTGCCAGCAGTTACGCGTACAGGGCGGGGAACACTGAAGCTTTCTTT.

The chain couples TRBV6-1 to TRBJ2-7; TRBD1 is a possible D gene (6 bases). The CDR3 is 15 amino acids. Per the germline V gene, CDR1 is MNHNS and CDR2 is SASEGT. V lost 2 bases and J 2 bases, leaving 13 bases between the germline ends. The CDR3 coding sequence is TGTGCCAGCAGTGAACTTGGGGGCAAGACCTACGAGCAGTACTTC. It is translated as CASSELGGKTYEQYF.

The chain uses TRBV30 and TRBJ2-4; 14 positions match TRBD2. CDR3 length: 16 residues. V shed 4 bases, J shed 8 bases, and the junction held 10 bases outside the gene matches. Germline assignment: CDR1 GTSNPN and CDR2 SVGIG (reference sequence). The CDR3 is CAWTHWTSGGNDIQYF. CDR3 nucleotides: TGTGCCTGGACCCACTGGACTAGCGGGGGGAATGACATTCAGTACTTC.

The gene calls are TRBV5-1 and TRBJ2-5; TRBD1 matches at 8 bases. CDR1 and CDR2 from the germline V gene are SGHRS and YFSETQ. V dropped 3 bases and J dropped 5; count of bases not matched to a gene: 12. The CDR3 totals 16 residues. This CDR3 is CASSSWGHTGGETQYF. The CDR3 DNA follows: TGCGCCAGCAGCTCTTGGGGCCACACAGGGGGGGAGACCCAGTACTTC.

The chain joins TRBV6-1 to TRBJ2-5; D unclear. The J call may be mistaken, given a closer DNA end match to TRBJ2-7. The germline gives CDR1 MNHNS, CDR2 SASEGT. This CDR3 is 13 amino acids long. The CDR3 loop is CASSEVQTYEQYF. Written as DNA, the CDR3 is TGTGCCAGCAGTGAAGTACAGACCTACGAGCAGTACTTC.

The chain links TRBV21-1 to TRBJ2-2; the D segment call TRBD1 is taken from the table without a DNA check. TRBV21-1 is a pseudogene. This CDR3 is built from 17 residues. The CDR3 protein is CASSKRAGQGNTGELFF. The CDR3 nucleotides are TGTGCCAGCAGCAAAAGAGCGGGACAGGGGAACACCGGGGAGCTGTTTTTT.

The CDR3 DNA follows: TGTGCCAGCAGCTTAAGGCAGTCCTCAGGGGAGCAGTTCTTC. It codes for CASSLRQSSGEQFF. This chain uses TRBV7-3 with TRBJ2-1; tentative D call: TRBD1 (5 bases). Germline CDR1 SGHTA, CDR2 FQGTGA. This CDR3 is 14 amino acids long. V lost 1 base and J lost 10, with 14 bases in between.